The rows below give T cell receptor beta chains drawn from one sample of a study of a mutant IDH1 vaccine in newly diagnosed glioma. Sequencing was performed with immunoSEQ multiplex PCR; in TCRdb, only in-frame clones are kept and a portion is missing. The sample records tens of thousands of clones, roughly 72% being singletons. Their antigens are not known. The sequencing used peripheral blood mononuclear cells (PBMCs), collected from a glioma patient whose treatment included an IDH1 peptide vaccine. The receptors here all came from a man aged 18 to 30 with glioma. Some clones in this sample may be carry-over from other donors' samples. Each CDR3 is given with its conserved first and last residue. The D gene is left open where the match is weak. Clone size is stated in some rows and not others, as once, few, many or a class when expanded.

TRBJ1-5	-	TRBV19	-	TGTGCCAGTAGTCACCGGTATCAGCCCCAGCATTTT	CASSHRYQPQHF
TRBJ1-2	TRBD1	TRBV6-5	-	TGTGCCAGCAGTTTTACAGGGGGGCGGTATGGCTACACCTTC	CASSFTGGRYGYTF
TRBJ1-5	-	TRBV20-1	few	TGCAGTGCTAGAAGGGACAACCCCCAGCATTTT	CSARRDNPQHF
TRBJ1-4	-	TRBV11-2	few	TGTGCCAGCAGCTCGCTCTATGGTCCTAATGAAAAACTGTTTTTT	CASSSLYGPNEKLFF
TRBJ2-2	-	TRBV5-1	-	TGCGCCAGCAGCCCTGGGACCGCCGGGGAGCTGTTTTTT	CASSPGTAGELFF
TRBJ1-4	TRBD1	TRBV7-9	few	TGTGCCAGCAGCCCAAGGACAGGGCGTGAAAAACTGTTTTTT	CASSPRTGREKLFF
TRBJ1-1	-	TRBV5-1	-	TGCGCCAGCAGCTTATGGGGAAGCACTGAAGCTTTCTTT	CASSLWGSTEAFF
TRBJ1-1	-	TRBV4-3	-	TGCGCCAGCAGCCAAGACTGGGGGGGCGGTGAAGCTTTCTTT	CASSQDWGGGEAFF
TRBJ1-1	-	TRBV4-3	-	TGCGCCAGCAGCCCCACTCCTCGAGGAGAAGCTTTCTTT	CASSPTPRGEAFF
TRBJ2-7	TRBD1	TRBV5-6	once	TGTGCCAGCAGCACGGGACAGACCTTTTACGAGCAGTACTTC	CASSTGQTFYEQYF
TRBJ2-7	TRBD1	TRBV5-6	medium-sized	TGTGCCAGCAGCTCCGACAGGGAGCCCTACGAGCAGTACTTC	CASSSDREPYEQYF
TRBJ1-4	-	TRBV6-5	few	TGTGCCAGCAGTTCCTCGGGTGGTGCTGAAAAACTGTTTTTT	CASSSSGGAEKLFF
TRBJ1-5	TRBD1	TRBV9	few	TGTGCCAGCAGCACCACGGGACAGACAAATCAGCCCCAGCATTTT	CASSTTGQTNQPQHF
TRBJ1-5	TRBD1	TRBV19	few	TGTGCCACCCGAGACAGGGGGCACAATCAGCCCCAGCATTTT	CATRDRGHNQPQHF
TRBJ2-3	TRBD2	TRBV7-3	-	TGTGCCAGCAGCTTGGCGGGAGGGATTGATACGCAGTATTTT	CASSLAGGIDTQYF
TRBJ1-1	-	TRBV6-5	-	TGTGCCAGCAGTTTCAGGGAGAACACTGAAGCTTTCTTT	CASSFRENTEAFF
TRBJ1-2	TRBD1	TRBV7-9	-	TGTGCCAGCAGCCAGAGGGGGCACGGGACGCAAGCTAACTATGGCTACACCTTC	CASSQRGHGTQANYGYTF
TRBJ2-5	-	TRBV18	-	TGTGCCAGCACCAACAGGGATCAAGAGACCCAGTACTTC	CASTNRDQETQYF
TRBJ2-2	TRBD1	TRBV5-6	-	TGTGCCAGCAGCCGGGGACAGGGCGGCGCCGGGGAGCTGTTTTTT	CASSRGQGGAGELFF
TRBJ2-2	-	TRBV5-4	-	TGTGCCAGCAGCTTTATTCACTACACGAACACCGGGGAGCTGTTTTTT	CASSFIHYTNTGELFF
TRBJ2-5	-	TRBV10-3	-	TGTGCCATCAGTGACTTAGGACTATCAGGAGAGACCCAGTACTTC	CAISDLGLSGETQYF
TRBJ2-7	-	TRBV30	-	TGTGCCTTTCTCGCCAGGGCGCCTTACGAGCAGTACTTC	CAFLARAPYEQYF
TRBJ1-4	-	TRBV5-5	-	TGTGCCAGCAGCTTGACCGGCACCTCTAATGAAAAACTGTTTTTT	CASSLTGTSNEKLFF
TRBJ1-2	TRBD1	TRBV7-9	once	TGTGCCAGCAGCTTAGTCCTACAGGGGGCTTTCTTCTATGGCTACACCTTC	CASSLVLQGAFFYGYTF
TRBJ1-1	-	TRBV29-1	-	TGCAGCGTTGAAGATGAGTTGAGGGGGGCTTTCTTT	CSVEDELRGAFF
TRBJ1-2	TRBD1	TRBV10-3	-	TGTGCCATCAGTGGGGGACAGGGAAATGGCTACACCTTC	CAISGGQGNGYTF
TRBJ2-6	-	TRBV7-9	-	TGTGCCAGCAGCTTAGGATGGTCAGATGTAAGCTCTGGGGCCAACGTCCTGACTTTC	CASSLGWSDVSSGANVLTF
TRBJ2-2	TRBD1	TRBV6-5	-	TGTGCCAGCAGTTACAGTTGGGACAGGAGTTCCGGGGAGCTGTTTTTT	CASSYSWDRSSGELFF
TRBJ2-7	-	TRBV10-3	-	TGTGCCTCGGCCGGGACCGCCACCTCCTTACCCTATTACGAGCAGTACTTC	CASAGTATSLPYYEQYF
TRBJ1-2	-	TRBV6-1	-	TGTGCCAGCAGTGAAGCGGGGCGTGGGAATGGCTACACCTTC	CASSEAGRGNGYTF
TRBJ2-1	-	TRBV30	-	TGTGCCTGGAGTGCGGGCAGCAACAATGAGCAGTTCTTC	CAWSAGSNNEQFF
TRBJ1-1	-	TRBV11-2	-	TGTGCCAGCAGCCTGGAGGCCCTTTCTGTCACTGAAGCTTTCTTT	CASSLEALSVTEAFF
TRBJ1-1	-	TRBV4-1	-	TGCGCCAGCAGCCAAGGACGGGCAGGCACTGAAGCTTTCTTT	CASSQGRAGTEAFF
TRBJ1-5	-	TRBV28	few	TGTGCCAGCAGCGCGGGGGGCAATCAGCCCCAGCATTTT	CASSAGGNQPQHF
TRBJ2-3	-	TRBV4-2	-	TGTGCCAGCAGCCCGAGCGGCCCTAGCACAGATACGCAGTATTTT	CASSPSGPSTDTQYF
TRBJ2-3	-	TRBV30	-	TGTGCCTGGTCTCGGATCCGTGGCACAGATACGCAGTATTTT	CAWSRIRGTDTQYF
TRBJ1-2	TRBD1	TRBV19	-	TGTGCCAGTAGTCCCGGGACAGGGGGTGATTATGGCTACACCTTC	CASSPGTGGDYGYTF
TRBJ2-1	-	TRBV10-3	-	TGTGCCATCCTCCAAGGGGCAGAATACAATGAGCAGTTCTTC	CAILQGAEYNEQFF
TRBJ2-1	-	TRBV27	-	TGTGCCAGCAGCACTTCCGGCGGAGGGGAGCAGTTCTTC	CASSTSGGGEQFF
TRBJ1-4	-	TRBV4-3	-	TGCGCCAGCAGCCAAGGTGGAAAACTGTTTTTT	CASSQGGKLFF
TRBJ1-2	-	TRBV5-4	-	TGTGCCAGCAGCTTGAAAGCAGGGTATTTCTATGGCTACACCTTC	CASSLKAGYFYGYTF
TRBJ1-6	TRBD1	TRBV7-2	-	TGTGCCAGCAGCCCCAGACAGGGGAATAATTCACCCCTCCACTTT	CASSPRQGNNSPLHF
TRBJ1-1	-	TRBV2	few	TGTGCCACCTTCGGGGGCACTGAAGCTTTCTTT	CATFGGTEAFF
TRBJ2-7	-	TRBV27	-	TGTGCCAGCAGTTTCGACAGTGTCGAGCAGTACTTC	CASSFDSVEQYF
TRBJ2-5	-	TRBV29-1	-	TGCAGCGCATCCCTGGTATCCCAAGAGACCCAGTACTTC	CSASLVSQETQYF
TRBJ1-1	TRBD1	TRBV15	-	TGTGCCACCAGCAGAGATGACTGGACAGGGGATTTCACTGAAGCTTTCTTT	CATSRDDWTGDFTEAFF
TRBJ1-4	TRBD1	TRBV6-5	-	TGTGCCAGCAGTTACATCGACAGGGGCGAAAAACTGTTTTTT	CASSYIDRGEKLFF
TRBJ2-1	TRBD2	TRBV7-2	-	TGTGCCAGCAGCCCGGCCCTAGCCACGGGGGGTAACAAGTTCTTC	CASSPALATGGNKFF